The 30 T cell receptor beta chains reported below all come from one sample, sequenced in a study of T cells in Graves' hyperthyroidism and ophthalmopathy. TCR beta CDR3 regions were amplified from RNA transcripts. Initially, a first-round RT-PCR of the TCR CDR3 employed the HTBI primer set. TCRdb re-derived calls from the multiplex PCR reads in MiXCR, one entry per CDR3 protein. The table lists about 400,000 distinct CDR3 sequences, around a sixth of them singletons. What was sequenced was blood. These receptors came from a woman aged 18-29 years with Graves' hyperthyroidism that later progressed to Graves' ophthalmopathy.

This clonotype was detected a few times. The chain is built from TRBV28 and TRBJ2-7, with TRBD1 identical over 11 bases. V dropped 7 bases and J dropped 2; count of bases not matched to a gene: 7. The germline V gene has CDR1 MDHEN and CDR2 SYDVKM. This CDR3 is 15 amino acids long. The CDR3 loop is CASTHGGQGAYEQYF. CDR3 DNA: TGTGCCAGCACCCATGGGGGACAGGGGGCCTACGAGCAGTACTTC.

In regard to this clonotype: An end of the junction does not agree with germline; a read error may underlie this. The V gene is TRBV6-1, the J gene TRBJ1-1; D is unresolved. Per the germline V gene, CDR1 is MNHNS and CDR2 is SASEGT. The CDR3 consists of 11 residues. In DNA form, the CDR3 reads TGTGCCGGCAGTGAATCTATAAGAGCTTTCTTT. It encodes CAGSESIRAFF.

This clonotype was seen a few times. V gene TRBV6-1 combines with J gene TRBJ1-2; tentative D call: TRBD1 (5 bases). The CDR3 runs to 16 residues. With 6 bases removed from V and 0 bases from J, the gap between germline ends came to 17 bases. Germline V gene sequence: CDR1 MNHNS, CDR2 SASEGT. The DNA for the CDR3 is TGTGCCAGCAGCCGAAGCGCCGGGACGGCTAACTATGGCTACACCTTC. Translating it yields CASSRSAGTANYGYTF.

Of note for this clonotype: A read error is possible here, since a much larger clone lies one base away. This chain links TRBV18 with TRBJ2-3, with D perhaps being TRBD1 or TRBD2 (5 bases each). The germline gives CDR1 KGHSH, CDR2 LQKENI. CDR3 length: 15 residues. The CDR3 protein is CASSAGSGTTDAQYF. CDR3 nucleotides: TGTGCCAGCTCAGCAGGCTCCGGGACCACAGATGCGCAGTATTTT.

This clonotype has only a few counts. The DNA of the CDR3 is TGTGCCAGCAGTAACCGGGACAGGGGCTACGAGCAGTACTTC. Its protein product is CASSNRDRGYEQYF. The J gene is TRBJ2-7, the V gene TRBV6-2 or TRBV6-3; 10 bases align to TRBD1. This CDR3 is 14 amino acids long. Germline V gene sequence: CDR1 MNHEY, CDR2 SVGEGT. Losses at the gene ends were 5 bases for V and 3 bases for J; bases not matched to a gene: 4.

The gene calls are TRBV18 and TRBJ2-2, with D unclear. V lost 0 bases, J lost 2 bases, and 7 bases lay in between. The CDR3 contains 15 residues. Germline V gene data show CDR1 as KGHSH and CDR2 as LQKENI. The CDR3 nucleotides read TGTGCCAGCTCACCACCGCCAGGAAACACCGGGGAGCTGTTTTTT. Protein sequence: CASSPPPGNTGELFF.

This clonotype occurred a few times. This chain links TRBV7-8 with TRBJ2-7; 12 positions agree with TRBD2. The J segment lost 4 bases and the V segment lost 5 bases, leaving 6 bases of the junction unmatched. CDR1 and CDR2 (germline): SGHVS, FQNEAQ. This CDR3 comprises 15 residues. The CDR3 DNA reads TGTGCCAGCAGCATGCTAGCGGGAGGGCTGTACGAGCAGTACTTC. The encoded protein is CASSMLAGGLYEQYF.

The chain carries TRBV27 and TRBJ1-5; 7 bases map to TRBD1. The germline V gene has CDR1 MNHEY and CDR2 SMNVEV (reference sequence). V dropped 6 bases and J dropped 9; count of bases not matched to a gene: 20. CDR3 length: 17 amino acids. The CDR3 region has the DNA TGTGCCAGCAGCCCCTTTTGGGGCAGGGACTGGACAGGGCCCCAGCATTTT. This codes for CASSPFWGRDWTGPQHF.

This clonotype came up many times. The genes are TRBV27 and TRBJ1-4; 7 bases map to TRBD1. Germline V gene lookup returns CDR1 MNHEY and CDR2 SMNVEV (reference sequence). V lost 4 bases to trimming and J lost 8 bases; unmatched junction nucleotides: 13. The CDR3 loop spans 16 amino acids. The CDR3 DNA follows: TGTGCCAGCAGTTCCCTATACGACAGGGATCCGGAAAAACTGTTTTTT. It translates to CASSSLYDRDPEKLFF.

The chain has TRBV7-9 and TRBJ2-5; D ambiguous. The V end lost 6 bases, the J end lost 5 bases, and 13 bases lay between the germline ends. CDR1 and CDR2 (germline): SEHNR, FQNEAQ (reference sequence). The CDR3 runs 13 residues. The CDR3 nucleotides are TGTGCCAGCAGGTCAGGCTTCGGGGAGACCCAGTACTTC. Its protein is CASRSGFGETQYF.

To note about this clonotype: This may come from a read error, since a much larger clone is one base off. The CDR3 spells CASKPEGLIHKQFF. In DNA, the CDR3 is TGTGCCAGCAAACCGGAGGGCCTTATCCATAAGCAGTTCTTC. The genes are TRBV28 and TRBJ2-1; D might be TRBD2 (6 bases). There are 14 residues in the CDR3. V gave up 7 bases and J gave up 11 bases, with 21 bases separating them. Per germline, CDR1 MDHEN and CDR2 SYDVKM.

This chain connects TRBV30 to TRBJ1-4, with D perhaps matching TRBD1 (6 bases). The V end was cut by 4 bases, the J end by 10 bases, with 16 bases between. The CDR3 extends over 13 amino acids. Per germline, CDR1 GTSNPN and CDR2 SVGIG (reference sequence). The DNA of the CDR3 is TGTGCCTGGAAATCGGAAGGGGGGTCAAAACTGTTTTTT. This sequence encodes CAWKSEGGSKLFF.

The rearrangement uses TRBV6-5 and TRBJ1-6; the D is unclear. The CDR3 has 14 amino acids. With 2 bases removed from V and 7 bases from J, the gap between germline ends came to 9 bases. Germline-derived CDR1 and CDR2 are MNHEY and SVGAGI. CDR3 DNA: TGTGCCAGCAGTTACGAGGGTGGGAATTCACCCCTCCACTTT. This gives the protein CASSYEGGNSPLHF.

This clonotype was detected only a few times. CDR3 sequence reads: CASSSSGSARPNEQFF. CDR3 DNA sequence: TGTGCCAGCAGTTCTAGCGGGAGCGCGAGGCCCAATGAGCAGTTCTTC. The chain is built from TRBV6-4 and TRBJ2-1, with 10 bases that match TRBD2. The CDR3 totals 16 residues. Per the germline V gene, CDR1 is MRHNA and CDR2 is SNTAGT. The trim removed 5 bases at V and 6 bases at J, leaving 10 bases unmatched.

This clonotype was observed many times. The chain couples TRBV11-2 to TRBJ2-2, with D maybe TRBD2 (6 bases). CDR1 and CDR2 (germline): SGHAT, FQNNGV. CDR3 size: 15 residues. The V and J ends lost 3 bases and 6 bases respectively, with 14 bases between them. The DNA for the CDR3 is TGTGCCAGCAGCTTTACCGGGACTCAAGCCGGGGAGCTGTTTTTT. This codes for CASSFTGTQAGELFF.

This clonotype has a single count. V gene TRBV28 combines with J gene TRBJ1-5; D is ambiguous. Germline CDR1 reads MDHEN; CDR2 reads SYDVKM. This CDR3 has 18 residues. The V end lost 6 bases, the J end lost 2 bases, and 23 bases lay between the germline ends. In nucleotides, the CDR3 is TGTGCCAGCAGCCCCTCGGTGGGCTTCTTCTTCCGCAATCAGCCCCAGCATTTT. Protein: CASSPSVGFFFRNQPQHF. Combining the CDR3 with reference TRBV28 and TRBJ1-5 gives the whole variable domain DVKVTQSSRYLVKRTGEKVFLECVQDMDHENMFWYRQDPGLGLRLIYFSYDVKMKEKGDIPEGYSVSREKKERFSLILESASTNQTSMYLCASSPSVGFFFRNQPQHFGDGTRLSIL.

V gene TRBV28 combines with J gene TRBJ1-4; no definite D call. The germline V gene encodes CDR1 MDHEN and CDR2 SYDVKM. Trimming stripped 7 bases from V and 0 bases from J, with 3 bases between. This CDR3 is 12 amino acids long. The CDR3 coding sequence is TGTGCCAGCACTGCAACTAATGAAAAACTGTTTTTT. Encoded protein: CASTATNEKLFF. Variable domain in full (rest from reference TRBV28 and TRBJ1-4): DVKVTQSSRYLVKRTGEKVFLECVQDMDHENMFWYRQDPGLGLRLIYFSYDVKMKEKGDIPEGYSVSREKKERFSLILESASTNQTSMYLCASTATNEKLFFGSGTQLSVL.

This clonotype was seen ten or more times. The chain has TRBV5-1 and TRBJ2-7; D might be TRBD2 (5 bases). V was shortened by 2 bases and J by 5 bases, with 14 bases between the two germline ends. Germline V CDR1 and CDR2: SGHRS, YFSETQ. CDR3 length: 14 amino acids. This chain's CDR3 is CASSLRGRVDEQYF. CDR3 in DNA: TGCGCCAGCAGCTTACGAGGGAGAGTCGACGAGCAGTACTTC.

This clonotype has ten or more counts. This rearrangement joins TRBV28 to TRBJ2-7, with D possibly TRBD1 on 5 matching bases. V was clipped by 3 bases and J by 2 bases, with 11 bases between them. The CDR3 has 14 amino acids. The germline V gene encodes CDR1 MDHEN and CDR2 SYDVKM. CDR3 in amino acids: CASSLETAPYEQYF. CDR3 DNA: TGTGCCAGCAGTTTGGAGACAGCCCCCTACGAGCAGTACTTC.

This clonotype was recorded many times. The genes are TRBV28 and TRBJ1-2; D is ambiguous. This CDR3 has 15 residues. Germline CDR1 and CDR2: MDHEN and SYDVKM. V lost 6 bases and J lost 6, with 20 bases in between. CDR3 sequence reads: CASSSNRAGIHGYTF. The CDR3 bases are TGTGCCAGCAGCTCGAATCGGGCAGGTATCCATGGCTACACCTTC.

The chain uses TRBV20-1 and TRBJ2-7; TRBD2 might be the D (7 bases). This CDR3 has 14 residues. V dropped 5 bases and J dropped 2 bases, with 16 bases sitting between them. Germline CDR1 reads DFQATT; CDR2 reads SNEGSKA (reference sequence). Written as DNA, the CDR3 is TGCAGTGCTGGGGGGGAGGGGGGCGCCTACGAGCAGTACTTC. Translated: CSAGGEGGAYEQYF.

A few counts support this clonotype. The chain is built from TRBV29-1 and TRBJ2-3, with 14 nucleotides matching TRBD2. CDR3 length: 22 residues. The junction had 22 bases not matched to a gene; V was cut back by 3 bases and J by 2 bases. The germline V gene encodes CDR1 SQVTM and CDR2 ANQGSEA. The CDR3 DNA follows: TGCAGCGTTGACGAACCTTCAAGTCGACTAGCGGGAGGGTTCCTATACACAGATACGCAGTATTTT. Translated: CSVDEPSSRLAGGFLYTDTQYF.

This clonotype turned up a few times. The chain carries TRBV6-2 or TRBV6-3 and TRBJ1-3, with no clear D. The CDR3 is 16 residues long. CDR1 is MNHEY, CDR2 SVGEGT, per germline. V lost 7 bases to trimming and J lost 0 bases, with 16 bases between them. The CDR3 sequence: CASTTSPGFSGNTIYF. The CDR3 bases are TGTGCCAGCACCACCTCCCCGGGATTCTCTGGAAACACCATATATTTT.

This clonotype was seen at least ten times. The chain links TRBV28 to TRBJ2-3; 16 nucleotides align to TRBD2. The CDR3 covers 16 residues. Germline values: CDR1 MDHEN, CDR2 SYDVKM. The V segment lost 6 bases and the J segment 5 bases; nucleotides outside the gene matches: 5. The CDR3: CASRGLAGGMGDTQYF. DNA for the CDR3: TGTGCCAGCAGGGGACTAGCGGGAGGGATGGGAGATACGCAGTATTTT.

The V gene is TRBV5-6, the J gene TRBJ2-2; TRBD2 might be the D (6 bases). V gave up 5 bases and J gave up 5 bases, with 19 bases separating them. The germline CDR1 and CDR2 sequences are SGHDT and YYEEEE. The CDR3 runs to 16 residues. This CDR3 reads CASRPGEAGETGELFF. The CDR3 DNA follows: TGTGCCAGCAGGCCCGGGGAGGCGGGTGAGACCGGGGAGCTGTTTTTT.

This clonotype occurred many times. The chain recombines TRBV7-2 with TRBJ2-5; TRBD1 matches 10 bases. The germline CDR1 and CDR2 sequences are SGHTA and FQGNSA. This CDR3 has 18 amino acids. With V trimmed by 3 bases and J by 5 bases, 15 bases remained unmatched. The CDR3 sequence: CASSFLDPGQGMWETQYF. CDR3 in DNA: TGTGCCAGCAGCTTCCTAGACCCGGGACAGGGGATGTGGGAGACCCAGTACTTC.

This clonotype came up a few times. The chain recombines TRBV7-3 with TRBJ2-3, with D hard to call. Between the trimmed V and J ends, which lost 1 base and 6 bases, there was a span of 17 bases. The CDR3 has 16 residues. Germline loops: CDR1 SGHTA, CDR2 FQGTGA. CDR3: CASSLSDRASADTQYF. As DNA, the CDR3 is TGTGCCAGCAGCTTAAGTGATAGGGCCTCCGCCGATACGCAGTATTTT.

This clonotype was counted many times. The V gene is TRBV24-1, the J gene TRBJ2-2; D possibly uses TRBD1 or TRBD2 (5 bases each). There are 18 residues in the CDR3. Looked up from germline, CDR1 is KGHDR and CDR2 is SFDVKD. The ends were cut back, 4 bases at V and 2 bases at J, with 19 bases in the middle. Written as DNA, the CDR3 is TGTGCCACCAGTGACCCCATCGGCCGGGGCGTTAACACCGGGGAGCTGTTTTTT. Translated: CATSDPIGRGVNTGELFF.

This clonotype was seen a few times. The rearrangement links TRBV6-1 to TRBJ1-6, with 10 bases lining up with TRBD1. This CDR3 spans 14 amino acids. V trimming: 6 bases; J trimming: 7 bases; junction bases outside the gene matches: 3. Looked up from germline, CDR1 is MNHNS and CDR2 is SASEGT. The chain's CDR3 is CASRGTGANSPLHF. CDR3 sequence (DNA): TGTGCCAGCAGGGGGACAGGGGCAAATTCACCCCTCCACTTT.

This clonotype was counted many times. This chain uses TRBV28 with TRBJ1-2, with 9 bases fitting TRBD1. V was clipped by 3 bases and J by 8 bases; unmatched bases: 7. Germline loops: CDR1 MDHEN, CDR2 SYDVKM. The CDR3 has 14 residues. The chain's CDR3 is CASSFPTGGSGYTF. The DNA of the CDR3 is TGTGCCAGCAGTTTCCCGACAGGGGGGAGCGGCTACACCTTC.